This T cell receptor (beta chain) was sequenced for a study of shared clonotypes between healthy human individuals. Study-wide results and limits: Non-shared clonotypes had lower generation probabilities than clonotypes shared by all four sorted-subset donors.

CD45RA-negative memory and CD45RA+ naive subsets were split from the CD4+ cells. On this clone itself: Its antigen is still unknown.

The authors distributed each subset's genomic DNA evenly over several immunoSEQ plates. Per the authors' pipeline: ImmunoSEQ output lacked quality scores and full-length reads, limiting matched filtering. Profiled with immunoSEQ multiplex PCR; TCRdb holds only in-frame clones, not every one. D and trimming come from the DNA, and the V and J calls and clone size come from that table. The table shows nearly 750,000 clones, with 72% occurring only once. CDR1 is SNHLY and CDR2 is FYNNEI in the germline V gene. The V and J ends lost 0 bases and 6 bases, in that order; junction bases with no gene match: 7. The CDR3 runs 15 residues.

Sequencing was performed on memory CD4+ T cells sorted from blood. The subset denotes: CD45RA-negative fraction. V gene TRBV2 combines with J gene TRBJ2-7; 8 bases agree with TRBD2. The clonotype comes from a woman in her 30s in good health. The CDR3 nucleotides are TGTGCCAGCAGTGAAGCCCAGCGGGAGCGGTCCGAGCAGTACTTC. Translation gives CASSEAQRERSEQYF.